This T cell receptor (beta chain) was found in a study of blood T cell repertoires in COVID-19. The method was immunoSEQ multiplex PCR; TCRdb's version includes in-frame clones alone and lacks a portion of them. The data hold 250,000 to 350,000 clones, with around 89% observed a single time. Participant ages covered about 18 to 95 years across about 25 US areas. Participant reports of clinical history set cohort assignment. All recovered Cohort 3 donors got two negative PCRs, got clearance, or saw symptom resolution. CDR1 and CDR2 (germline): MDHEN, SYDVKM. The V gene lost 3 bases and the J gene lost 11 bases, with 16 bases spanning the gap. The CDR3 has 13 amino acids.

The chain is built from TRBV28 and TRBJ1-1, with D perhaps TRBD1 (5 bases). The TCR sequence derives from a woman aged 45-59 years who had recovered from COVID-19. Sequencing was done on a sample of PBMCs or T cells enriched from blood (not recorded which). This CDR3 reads CASSLGGKDRAFF. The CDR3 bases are TGTGCCAGCAGTTTGGGGGGGAAGGATCGGGCTTTCTTT.